The TCR beta chain described here comes from a study of neurological immune-mediated disorders. TCRdb redid the calling of the 5' RACE reads with MiXCR, one entry per CDR3 protein. The sample consists of about 80,000 distinct CDR3 sequences, around 6% of them appearing once. This CDR3 region has 12 residues. Germline values: CDR1 GTSNPN, CDR2 SVGIG (reference sequence). V shed 7 bases, J shed 2 bases, and the junction held 3 bases outside the gene matches. This clonotype was recorded many times. Described time point: longitudinal time-point 2. This clonotype originated in an older woman with multiple sclerosis. The chain combines TRBV30 with TRBJ1-2; 8 bases fit TRBD1. Sample: PBMCs. CDR3 region: CASTGGNYGYTF. DNA of the CDR3: TGTGCCTCAACAGGGGGAAACTATGGCTACACCTTC. The full variable domain, its missing parts supplied by reference TRBV30 and TRBJ1-2, is SQTIHQWPATLVQPVGSPLSLECTVEGTSNPNLYWYRQAAGRGLQLLFYSVGIGQISSEVPQNLSASRPQDRQFILSSKKLLLSDSGFYLCASTGGNYGYTFGSGTRLTVV.